These 27 T cell receptor beta chains were sequenced from one sample in a study of T cell responses to AZD1222 COVID-19 vaccine. Clones were read by immunoSEQ multiplex PCR, and TCRdb kept only the in-frame ones, dropping some. The data show about 150,000 clones, roughly 93% seen once. Sample: peripheral blood, taken 28 days after the second AZD1222 dose. These receptors were taken from an adult who received the AZD1222 COVID-19 vaccine.

The chain has TRBV6-4 and TRBJ1-6; D remains unclear. Trimming removed 3 bases from V and 7 bases from J, with 7 bases in between. There are 13 residues in the CDR3. From germline, CDR1 is MRHNA and CDR2 SNTAGT. CDR3: CASSEIGNSPLHF. The CDR3 DNA sequence: TGTGCCAGCAGTGAGATAGGGAATTCACCCCTCCACTTT.

CDR3 nucleotide sequence: TGCGCCAGCAGCTCCGGGACAGCGAACACTGAAGCTTTCTTT. Its protein product is CASSSGTANTEAFF. This chain connects TRBV10-1 to TRBJ1-1; 7 bases match TRBD1. J lost 1 base, V lost 6 bases, and 5 bases had no gene match. This CDR3 has 14 amino acids. Germline CDR1 is WNHNN and CDR2 is SYGVQD (reference sequence).

This clone is a singleton in its sample. The V call is TRBV5-6, the J call TRBJ1-3; no clear D gene. V shed 4 bases and J shed 3 bases, with 14 bases lying between them. In germline, CDR1 is SGHDT, CDR2 YYEEEE. The CDR3 spans 15 residues. This chain's CDR3 is CASSAGTVVGNTIYF. CDR3 in DNA: TGTGCCAGCAGCGCCGGCACAGTGGTTGGAAACACCATATATTTT.

This chain connects TRBV4-2 to TRBJ1-5, with a weak D call TRBD1 (5 bases). Germline CDR1 is LGHNA and CDR2 is YNFKEQ. With 0 bases removed from V and 9 bases from J, the gap between germline ends came to 18 bases. CDR3 length: 16 amino acids. The CDR3 region has the DNA TGTGCCAGCAGCCAAGATTCGGGGACCGGAGGGCTGCCCCAGCATTTT. Translating gives CASSQDSGTGGLPQHF.

The rearrangement uses TRBV18 and TRBJ1-3, with D maybe TRBD1 (6 bases). Germline-derived CDR1 and CDR2 are KGHSH and LQKENI. Trimming shortened V by 3 bases and J by 2 bases, and 14 bases separated the two germline ends. This CDR3 comprises 16 residues. The CDR3, as DNA: TGTGCCAGCTCACCTACAGGGACGGGACCTGGAAACACCATATATTTT. Protein sequence: CASSPTGTGPGNTIYF.

The rearrangement links TRBV10-2 to TRBJ1-1; D not resolved. V lost 3 bases and J lost 4, with 24 bases in between. CDR1 is WSHSY, CDR2 SAAADI, per germline. CDR3 size: 18 residues. The CDR3 region is CASSDPHAPGIGATEAFF. The CDR3 region has the DNA TGCGCCAGCAGTGACCCTCACGCCCCCGGGATAGGTGCCACTGAAGCTTTCTTT.

The gene calls are TRBV9 and TRBJ2-7; D is uncertain. This CDR3 spans 13 amino acids. Germline V gene lookup returns CDR1 SGDLS and CDR2 YYNGEE. V shed 3 bases and J shed 7 bases, with 14 bases lying between them. The CDR3 DNA follows: TGTGCCAGCAGCGCCACGACCTATCGAGAGCAGTACTTC. This gives the protein CASSATTYREQYF.

This chain joins TRBV6-6 and TRBJ1-5, with D unclear. This CDR3 region has 13 residues. Germline V gene sequence: CDR1 MNHNY, CDR2 SVGAGI (reference sequence). V was clipped by 2 bases and J by 4 bases, with 6 bases between them. The CDR3 reads CASSYGPNQPQHF. The CDR3 coding sequence is TGTGCCAGCAGTTACGGCCCAAATCAGCCCCAGCATTTT.

This clone turned up a few times. V usage is TRBV2 and J usage is TRBJ2-2, with 11 bases identical to TRBD1. This CDR3 region has 14 residues. V gave up 7 bases and J gave up 4 bases; unmatched junction bases: 2. Germline V gene lookup returns CDR1 SNHLY and CDR2 FYNNEI. The DNA of the CDR3 is TGTGCCAGCACGGGACAGGGGGTCACCGGGGAGCTGTTTTTT. Protein product: CASTGQGVTGELFF. Looking up the rest from reference TRBV2 and TRBJ2-2 gives the full variable domain: EPEVTQTPSHQVTQMGQEVILRCVPISNHLYFYWYRQILGQKVEFLVSFYNNEISEKSEIFDDQFSVERPDGSNFTLKIRSTKLEDSAMYFCASTGQGVTGELFFGEGSRLTVL.

This clone occurred once. The V and J genes are TRBV6-6 and TRBJ1-1, with D unresolved. V was pared by 6 bases and J by 5 bases, with 16 bases between. The CDR3 is 14 residues long. The V gene's germline CDR1 is MNHNY and CDR2 SVGAGI (reference sequence). The CDR3 bases are TGTGCCAGCAGGAGAGAGGGTACTATAACTGAAGCTTTCTTT. Protein product: CASRREGTITEAFF.

J is TRBJ1-1 and V is TRBV5-5; D is possibly TRBD1 (5 bases). The V gene's germline CDR1 is SGHKS and CDR2 YYEKEE (reference sequence). Deletions cut 2 bases from V and 3 bases from J, with 11 bases between. The CDR3 is 14 amino acids. CDR3 loop: CASSFFPGYTEAFF. For the CDR3, the DNA is TGTGCCAGCAGCTTCTTCCCAGGGTACACTGAAGCTTTCTTT. The full variable domain, its missing parts supplied by reference TRBV5-5 and TRBJ1-1, is DAGVTQSPTHLIKTRGQQVTLRCSPISGHKSVSWYQQVLGQGPQFIFQYYEKEERGRGNFPDRFSARQFPNYSSELNVNALLLGDSALYLCASSFFPGYTEAFFGQGTRLTVV.

This clone was seen once. V gene TRBV5-1 combines with J gene TRBJ2-1, with D possibly being TRBD2 (5 bases). The length of the CDR3 is 14 residues. Trimming pared 3 bases from V and 5 bases from J, leaving 12 bases between. Germline V lookup: CDR1 SGHRS, CDR2 YFSETQ. The CDR3 sequence: CASSSGNYNNEQFF. As DNA, the CDR3 is TGCGCCAGCAGCTCCGGGAACTATAACAATGAGCAGTTCTTC. Full variable domain (missing parts from reference TRBV5-1 and TRBJ2-1): KAGVTQTPRYLIKTRGQQVTLSCSPISGHRSVSWYQQTPGQGLQFLFEYFSETQRNKGNFPGRFSGRQFSNSRSEMNVSTLELGDSALYLCASSSGNYNNEQFFGPGTRLTVL.

The chain recombines TRBV6-6 with TRBJ2-7, with a tentative D call TRBD1 (5 bases). Germline values: CDR1 MNHNY, CDR2 SVGAGI (reference sequence). Trimming took off 6 bases at V and 4 bases at J, with 13 bases between the two ends. The CDR3 runs 13 residues. This chain's CDR3 is CASSQQVGYEQYF. CDR3 coding DNA: TGTGCCAGCAGCCAACAGGTGGGATACGAGCAGTACTTC.

This rearrangement joins TRBV23-1 to TRBJ1-4, with TRBD1 matching 7 bases. TRBV23-1 is marked as an open reading frame, function uncertain. The CDR3 length is 13 residues. Unmatched junction bases numbered 7, after V lost 10 bases and J lost 5 bases. This chain's CDR3 is CATMTGRNEKLFF. The CDR3 region has the DNA TGCGCCACCATGACAGGGAGAAATGAAAAACTGTTTTTT.

The rearrangement links TRBV5-1 to TRBJ2-1, with a tentative D call TRBD2 (6 bases). Germline V gene lookup returns CDR1 SGHRS and CDR2 YFSETQ. The V gene lost 2 bases and the J gene lost 6 bases, with 15 bases spanning the gap. The CDR3 sequence is 15 residues long. This CDR3 reads CASSFTTPGVNEQFF. The CDR3 coding sequence is TGCGCCAGCAGCTTTACCACCCCGGGGGTCAATGAGCAGTTCTTC. Based on the CDR3 plus reference TRBV5-1 and TRBJ2-1, the full variable domain is KAGVTQTPRYLIKTRGQQVTLSCSPISGHRSVSWYQQTPGQGLQFLFEYFSETQRNKGNFPGRFSGRQFSNSRSEMNVSTLELGDSALYLCASSFTTPGVNEQFFGPGTRLTVL.

The chain carries TRBV30 and TRBJ1-4; D may be TRBD1 (5 bases). V was clipped by 8 bases and J by 8 bases, with 30 bases between them. The CDR3 covers 17 residues. Germline V gene sequence: CDR1 GTSNPN, CDR2 SVGIG (reference sequence). CDR3 nucleotide sequence: TGTGCCAGCCGGGACTGGGGAACCGACCGGGGTAGGGAAAAACTGTTTTTT. It is translated as CASRDWGTDRGREKLFF.

The chain recombines TRBV12-1 with TRBJ2-2; TRBD2, the table's D call, lacks a check against the DNA. TRBV12-1 is a recognized pseudogene. The CDR3 runs to 18 residues. The DNA of the CDR3 is TGTGCCAGCAGCTTTGGGCCCACTAGCGGGACGTACACCGGGGAGCTGTTTTTT. Translated, it gives CASSFGPTSGTYTGELFF.

The chain couples TRBV29-1 to TRBJ1-2, with TRBD1 identical over 9 bases. V dropped 6 bases and J dropped 3; count of bases not matched to a gene: 5. The CDR3 sequence is 13 residues long. The V gene's germline CDR1 is SQVTM and CDR2 ANQGSEA. CDR3 loop: CSVTRTGDYGYTF. CDR3 in DNA: TGCAGCGTGACCCGGACAGGGGACTATGGCTACACCTTC.

This rearrangement joins TRBV3-1 (or the pseudogene TRBV3-2) to TRBJ1-4; 9 bases match TRBD1. The ends lost 2 bases at V and 2 bases at J; junction bases unmatched: 3. The CDR3 has 16 amino acids. Germline V gives CDR1 LGHDT, CDR2 YNNKEL (reference sequence). CDR3 nucleotide sequence: TGTGCCAGCAGCCAAAATACAGGGGGCACTAATGAAAAACTGTTTTTT. Its protein product is CASSQNTGGTNEKLFF.

The chain employs TRBV19 and TRBJ1-2, with D maybe TRBD1 (6 bases). V was pared by 7 bases and J by 3 bases, with 15 bases between. Looked up from germline, CDR1 is LNHDA and CDR2 is SQIVND (reference sequence). This CDR3 comprises 14 residues. In nucleotides, the CDR3 is TGTGCCAGTACCATTCCGGGGGCAGACTATGGCTACACCTTC. Protein: CASTIPGADYGYTF.

The V and J genes are TRBV11-2 and TRBJ2-2; a possible D gene is TRBD1 (5 bases). This CDR3 is built from 15 residues. V was cut by 0 bases and J by 6 bases, with 11 bases left in between. Germline loops: CDR1 SGHAT, CDR2 FQNNGV. CDR3 nucleotide sequence: TGTGCCAGCAGCTTAGATGGCAGGGTGGCCGGGGAGCTGTTTTTT. This gives the protein CASSLDGRVAGELFF.

The J gene is TRBJ1-2, the V gene TRBV5-6; D remains ambiguous. The CDR3 totals 14 residues. With 5 bases removed from V and 4 bases from J, the gap between germline ends came to 15 bases. Germline V gene data show CDR1 as SGHDT and CDR2 as YYEEEE. The CDR3 region is CASRRPTEIYGYTF. CDR3 in DNA: TGTGCCAGCAGAAGGCCTACAGAGATCTATGGCTACACCTTC.

This chain links TRBV6-5 with TRBJ1-2, with D tentatively TRBD1 (5 bases). The V gene lost 3 bases and the J gene lost 5 bases, with 16 bases spanning the gap. This CDR3 has 15 amino acids. Germline loops: CDR1 MNHEY, CDR2 SVGAGI. The CDR3, as DNA: TGTGCCAGCAGTTATGGGCAGGGAGAGATTTATGGCTACACCTTC. Encoded protein: CASSYGQGEIYGYTF.

The rearrangement uses TRBV7-8 and TRBJ1-1, with 7 positions matching TRBD1. V dropped 5 bases and J dropped 1; count of bases not matched to a gene: 7. The germline gives CDR1 SGHVS, CDR2 FQNEAQ. This CDR3 comprises 15 residues. The CDR3 sequence: CASSPRRDRNTEAFF. The CDR3 DNA sequence: TGTGCCAGCAGCCCCCGACGGGACAGGAACACTGAAGCTTTCTTT.

This chain connects TRBV19 to TRBJ2-4; no clear D. The V gene's germline CDR1 is LNHDA and CDR2 SQIVND (reference sequence). CDR3 length equals 14 residues. Trimming shortened V by 7 bases and J by 9 bases, and 19 bases separated the two germline ends. The CDR3 loop reads CASTNSDFGRIQYF. The CDR3 DNA sequence: TGTGCCAGTACTAACAGCGATTTCGGGCGCATTCAGTACTTC.

This chain joins TRBV18 and TRBJ2-7; D perhaps matches TRBD1 (6 bases). The V gene's germline CDR1 is KGHSH and CDR2 LQKENI. The CDR3 is 17 amino acids. V was pared by 3 bases and J by 0 bases, with 18 bases between. CDR3 residues: CASSPTGPPLLSYEQYF. The CDR3 DNA reads TGTGCCAGCTCACCTACAGGGCCTCCCCTTCTCTCCTACGAGCAGTACTTC.

This chain links TRBV3-1 (or the pseudogene TRBV3-2) with TRBJ1-1, with 7 bases fitting TRBD1. Germline trimming cut 6 bases from V and 3 bases from J; bases unmatched to any gene: 19. The V gene's germline CDR1 is LGHDT and CDR2 YNNKEL (reference sequence). This CDR3 spans 18 amino acids. CDR3 residues: CASRQRAGTVFSHTEAFF. CDR3 nucleotides: TGTGCCAGCAGACAAAGGGCCGGGACAGTATTTAGTCACACTGAAGCTTTCTTT.